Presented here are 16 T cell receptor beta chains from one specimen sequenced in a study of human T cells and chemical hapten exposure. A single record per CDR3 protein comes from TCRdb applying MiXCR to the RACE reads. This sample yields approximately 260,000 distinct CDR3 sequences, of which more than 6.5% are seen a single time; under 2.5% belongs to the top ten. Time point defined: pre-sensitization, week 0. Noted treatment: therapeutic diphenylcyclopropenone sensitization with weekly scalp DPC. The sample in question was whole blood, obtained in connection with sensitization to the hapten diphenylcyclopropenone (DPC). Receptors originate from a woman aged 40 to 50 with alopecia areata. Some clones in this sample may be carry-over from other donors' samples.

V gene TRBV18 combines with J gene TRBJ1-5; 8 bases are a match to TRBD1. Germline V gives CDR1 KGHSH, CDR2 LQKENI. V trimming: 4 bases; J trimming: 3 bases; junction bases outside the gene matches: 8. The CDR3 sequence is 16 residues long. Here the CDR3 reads CASSQRTGTTNQPQHF. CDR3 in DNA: TGTGCCAGCTCACAACGGACAGGGACTACCAATCAGCCCCAGCATTTT.

CDR3 sequence (DNA): TGTGCCAGCAGCTTACCCTCAGGGGCTGCCTATGGCTACACCTTC. Translated, it gives CASSLPSGAAYGYTF. This chain links TRBV7-9 with TRBJ1-2, with D possibly being TRBD1 (6 bases). Germline V CDR1 and CDR2: SEHNR, FQNEAQ (reference sequence). The CDR3 sequence is 15 residues long. Trimming left V 2 bases short and J 4 bases short, with 14 bases between.

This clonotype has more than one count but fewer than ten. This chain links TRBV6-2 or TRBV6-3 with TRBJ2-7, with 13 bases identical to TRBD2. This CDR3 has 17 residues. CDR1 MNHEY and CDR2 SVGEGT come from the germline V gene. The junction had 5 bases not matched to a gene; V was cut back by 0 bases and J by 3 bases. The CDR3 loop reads CASSYSGTSGNYYEQYF. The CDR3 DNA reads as TGTGCCAGCAGTTACTCCGGGACTAGCGGGAACTACTACGAGCAGTACTTC.

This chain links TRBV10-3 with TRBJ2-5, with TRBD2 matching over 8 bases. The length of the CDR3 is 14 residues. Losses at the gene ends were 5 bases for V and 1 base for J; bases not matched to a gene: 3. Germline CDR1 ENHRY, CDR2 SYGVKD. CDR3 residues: CAISPGGPQETQYF. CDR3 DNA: TGTGCCATCAGTCCGGGAGGGCCCCAAGAGACCCAGTACTTC.

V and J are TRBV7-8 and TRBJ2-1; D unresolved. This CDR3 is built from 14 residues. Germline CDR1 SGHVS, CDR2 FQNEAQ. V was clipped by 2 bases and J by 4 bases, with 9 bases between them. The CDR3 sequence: CASSLKTLYNEQFF. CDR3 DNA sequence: TGTGCCAGCAGCTTAAAGACCCTTTACAATGAGCAGTTCTTC.

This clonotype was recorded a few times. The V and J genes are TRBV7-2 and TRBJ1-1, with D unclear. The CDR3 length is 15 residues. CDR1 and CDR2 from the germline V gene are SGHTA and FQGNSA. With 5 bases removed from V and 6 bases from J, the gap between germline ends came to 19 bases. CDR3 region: CASSQVVSRAAEAFF. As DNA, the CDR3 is TGTGCCAGCAGCCAAGTAGTATCCCGGGCGGCTGAAGCTTTCTTT.

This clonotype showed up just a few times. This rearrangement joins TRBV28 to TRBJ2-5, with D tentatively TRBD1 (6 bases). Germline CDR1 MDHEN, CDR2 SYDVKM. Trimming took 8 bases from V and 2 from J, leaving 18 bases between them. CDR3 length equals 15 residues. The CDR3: CASLKGENLQETQYF. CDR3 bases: TGTGCCAGCCTAAAGGGGGAGAATTTACAAGAGACCCAGTACTTC.

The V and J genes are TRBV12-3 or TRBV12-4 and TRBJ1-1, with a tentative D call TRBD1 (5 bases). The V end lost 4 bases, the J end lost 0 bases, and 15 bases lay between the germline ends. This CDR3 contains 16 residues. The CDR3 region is CASSSDILRMNTEAFF. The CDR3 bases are TGTGCCAGCAGTTCGGACATCTTGAGGATGAACACTGAAGCTTTCTTT.

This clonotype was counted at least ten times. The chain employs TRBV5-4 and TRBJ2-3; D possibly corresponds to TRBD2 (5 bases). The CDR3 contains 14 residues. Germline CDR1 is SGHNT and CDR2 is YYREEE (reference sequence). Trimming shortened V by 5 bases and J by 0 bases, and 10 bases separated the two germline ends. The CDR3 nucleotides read TGTGCCAGCAGAGATGGGAGCAGCACAGATACGCAGTATTTT. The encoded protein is CASRDGSSTDTQYF.

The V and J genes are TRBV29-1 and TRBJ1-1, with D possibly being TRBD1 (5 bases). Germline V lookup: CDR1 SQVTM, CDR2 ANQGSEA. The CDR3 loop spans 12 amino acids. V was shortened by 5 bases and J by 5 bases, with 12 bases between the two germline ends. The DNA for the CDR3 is TGCAGCGTTAAGAGGGAGGGGACTGAAGCTTTCTTT. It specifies CSVKREGTEAFF.

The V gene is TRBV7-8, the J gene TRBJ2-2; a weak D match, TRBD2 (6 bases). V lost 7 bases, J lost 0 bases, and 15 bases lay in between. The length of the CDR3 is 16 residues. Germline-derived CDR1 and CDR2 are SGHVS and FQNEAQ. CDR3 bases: TGTGCCAGCACCTGGATAGCGGCCACGAACACCGGGGAGCTGTTTTTT. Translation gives CASTWIAATNTGELFF.

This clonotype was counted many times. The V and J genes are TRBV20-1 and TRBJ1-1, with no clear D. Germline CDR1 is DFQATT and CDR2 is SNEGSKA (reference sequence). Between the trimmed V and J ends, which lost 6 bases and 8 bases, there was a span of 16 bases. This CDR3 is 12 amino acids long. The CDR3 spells CSAPWVGGEAFF. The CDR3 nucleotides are TGCAGTGCACCTTGGGTCGGAGGAGAAGCTTTCTTT.

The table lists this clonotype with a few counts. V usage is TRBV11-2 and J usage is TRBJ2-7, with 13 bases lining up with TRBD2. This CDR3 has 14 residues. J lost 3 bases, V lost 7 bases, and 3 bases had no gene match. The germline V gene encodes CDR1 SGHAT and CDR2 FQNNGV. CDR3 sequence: CASNGLAGVYEQYF. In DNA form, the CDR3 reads TGTGCCAGCAATGGACTAGCGGGGGTCTACGAGCAGTACTTC.

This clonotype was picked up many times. CDR3 DNA: TGTGCCAGCAGTTCCGGGACAGGGCATACTGAAGCTTTCTTT. Residues: CASSSGTGHTEAFF. V usage is TRBV28 and J usage is TRBJ1-1, with 9 bases aligning to TRBD1. Unmatched junction bases numbered 5, after V lost 4 bases and J lost 5 bases. The CDR3 consists of 14 residues. Germline CDR1 MDHEN, CDR2 SYDVKM. Drawing the rest from reference TRBV28 and TRBJ1-1, the complete variable domain is DVKVTQSSRYLVKRTGEKVFLECVQDMDHENMFWYRQDPGLGLRLIYFSYDVKMKEKGDIPEGYSVSREKKERFSLILESASTNQTSMYLCASSSGTGHTEAFFGQGTRLTVV.

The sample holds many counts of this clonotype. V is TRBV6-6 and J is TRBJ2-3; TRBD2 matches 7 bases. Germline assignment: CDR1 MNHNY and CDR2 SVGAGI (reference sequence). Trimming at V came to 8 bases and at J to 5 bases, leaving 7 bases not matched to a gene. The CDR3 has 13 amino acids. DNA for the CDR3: TGTGCCAGCCGTTTGGGGGGGGGAGATACGCAGTATTTT. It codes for CASRLGGGDTQYF.

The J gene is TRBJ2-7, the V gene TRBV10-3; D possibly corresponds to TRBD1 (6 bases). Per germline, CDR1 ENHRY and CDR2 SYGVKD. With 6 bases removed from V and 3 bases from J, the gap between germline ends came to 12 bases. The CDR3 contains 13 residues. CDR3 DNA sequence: TGTGCCATCAGGGCAGGGGAAAACTACGAGCAGTACTTC. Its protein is CAIRAGENYEQYF.